The rows below give T cell receptor beta chains drawn from one sample of a study of T cell changes during pregnancy in multiple sclerosis. Profiled with immunoSEQ multiplex PCR; TCRdb holds only in-frame clones, not every one. Of over 70,000 clones listed, 75% to 95% were seen once; the top ten hold around 2%. This specimen was peripheral blood, taken in the first trimester of pregnancy. The origin of the receptors is a female donor in good health, enrolled as a control in a pregnancy study. CDR3s include the opening cysteine and the closing phenylalanine or tryptophan. A D gene is named only where the DNA matches it firmly. Clone size is shown for a subset of rows, as once, few, many or a class of expanded clone.

V gene	J gene	clone size	D gene	CDR3 DNA	CDR3 protein
TRBV29-1	TRBJ1-1	.	TRBD1	TGCAGCGTGCTGACAGGGATGAACACTGAAGCTTTCTTT	CSVLTGMNTEAFF
TRBV4-1	TRBJ1-2	.	TRBD1	TGCGCCAGCAGCCAACCGGGACAGGGGCTCTATGGCTACACCTTC	CASSQPGQGLYGYTF
TRBV6-6	TRBJ1-5	.	.	TGTGCCAGCAGCCAGGGACAAAGCAGCAATCAGCCCCAGCATTTT	CASSQGQSSNQPQHF
TRBV7-2	TRBJ2-3	.	.	TGTGCCAGCAGCTTAAGGAGCGGCCGCACAGATACGCAGTATTTT	CASSLRSGRTDTQYF
TRBV18	TRBJ2-2	.	.	TGTGCCAGCTCACTTCGGACTGGACAGAGCACCGGGGAGCTGTTTTTT	CASSLRTGQSTGELFF
TRBV9	TRBJ1-3	.	.	TGTGCCAGCAGCGTGGGCCAACTCTCTGGAAACACCATATATTTT	CASSVGQLSGNTIYF
TRBV9	TRBJ1-3	.	.	TGTGCCAGCAGCCCCGAGGGGGGGCGCTCTGGAAACACCATATATTTT	CASSPEGGRSGNTIYF
TRBV5-1	TRBJ2-1	once	TRBD1	TGCGCCAGCCGCCCGTCCGGACAGGTGTCGTTCTTC	CASRPSGQVSFF
TRBV6-1	TRBJ2-7	once	.	TGTGCCAGCGCGGGTGGAGAGAGCTCCTACGAGCAGTACTTC	CASAGGESSYEQYF
TRBV29-1	TRBJ2-1	.	.	TGCAGCGTTGAAGAGGGCCGGGGAACGGTTGGGCAGTTCTTC	CSVEEGRGTVGQFF
TRBV15	TRBJ2-7	.	TRBD1	TGTGCCACACAGGGGCTCTCCTACGAGCAGTACTTC	CATQGLSYEQYF
TRBV5-1	TRBJ1-2	.	TRBD1	TGCGCCAGCAGCGCGGGACAGGGGGACTATGGCTACACCTTC	CASSAGQGDYGYTF
TRBV14	TRBJ2-2	once	.	TGTGCCAGCAGCCAAGTCAGGCTGAACACCGGGGAGCTGTTTTTT	CASSQVRLNTGELFF
TRBV4-2	TRBJ2-3	once	.	TGTGCCAGCAGCCCCGGGGGAGCCCTACGCGCGGCAGATACGCAGTATTTT	CASSPGGALRAADTQYF
TRBV7-2	TRBJ2-3	.	TRBD2	TGTGCCAGCAGCCCCCAGGCTAGCGGGGGGGGCTATACGCAGTATTTT	CASSPQASGGGYTQYF
TRBV4-3	TRBJ2-2	.	.	TGCGCCAGCAGCCAAGAATACAGTTACACCGGGGAGCTGTTTTTT	CASSQEYSYTGELFF
TRBV6-6	TRBJ2-1	.	TRBD1	TGTGCCAGCAGTTACCGGGGACAGGGGATTAACAATGAGCAGTTCTTC	CASSYRGQGINNEQFF
TRBV6-5	TRBJ1-5	.	.	TGTGCCAGCAGTTCGGAGGGTCAGCCCCAGCATTTT	CASSSEGQPQHF
TRBV28	TRBJ1-2	.	.	TGTGCCAGCAGTTTCCTTTCCGGGAGGAGGGGCTACACCTTC	CASSFLSGRRGYTF
TRBV28	TRBJ1-5	.	.	TGTGCCAGCACCAAAAAATCCTACAGGGAACGCAATCAGCCCCAGCATTTT	CASTKKSYRERNQPQHF
TRBV20-1	TRBJ2-5	.	.	TGCGGTTTAGCGGTGCAAGAGACCCAGTACTTC	CGLAVQETQYF
TRBV6-5	TRBJ1-2	once	.	TGTGCCAGCAGTTCCACGGGGGAGGGCGGCTACACCTTC	CASSSTGEGGYTF
TRBV7-9	TRBJ1-1	.	.	TGTGCCAGCAGCCCCACCGGGGGGGGGAGGACTGAAGCTTTCTTT	CASSPTGGGRTEAFF
TRBV11-1	TRBJ2-7	.	TRBD2	TGTGCCAGCAGCCGACTCGGGAGGACCAAGTCCTACGAGCAGTACTTC	CASSRLGRTKSYEQYF
TRBV5-1	TRBJ2-1	.	TRBD2	TGCGCCAGCAGCTCGGTGCGGGGGGACTACAATGAGCAGTTCTTC	CASSSVRGDYNEQFF
TRBV28	TRBJ2-1	.	.	TGTGCCAGCAGTTTACACCCCGGTGAGCAGTTCTTC	CASSLHPGEQFF
TRBV28	TRBJ2-6	.	.	TGTGCCAGCAGTTTAGTAGCCTCTGGGGCCAACGTCCTGACTTTC	CASSLVASGANVLTF
TRBV7-7	TRBJ2-1	.	TRBD2	TGTGCTAGCAGCCCAACTAGCGGGGGGGTAGGAACTGAGCAGTTCTTC	CASSPTSGGVGTEQFF
TRBV4-2	TRBJ1-4	.	TRBD1	TGTGCCAGCAGCCAAGATAGGACAGGCGGAGGTTTCGGAAAACTGTTTTTT	CASSQDRTGGGFGKLFF
TRBV7-2	TRBJ1-1	.	.	TGTGCCAGCAGCCCCGCCCCCACAGGAAGAGAAACTGAAGCTTTCTTT	CASSPAPTGRETEAFF
TRBV28	TRBJ2-3	.	TRBD1	TGTGCCAGCAGTTTTGGGGACAGCCGCACAGATACGCAGTATTTT	CASSFGDSRTDTQYF
TRBV27	TRBJ1-5	.	TRBD1	TGTGCCAGCAGGGGGACAGGCAATCAGCCCCAGCATTTT	CASRGTGNQPQHF
TRBV19	TRBJ2-3	.	TRBD2	TGTGCCAGTAGTAATAGAGCGGGGAGGTGGGATACGCAGTATTTT	CASSNRAGRWDTQYF
TRBV4-3	TRBJ2-6	.	.	TGCGCCAGCAGCAGCTATGGGGGCGAGATCTCTGGGGCCAACGTCCTGACTTTC	CASSSYGGEISGANVLTF
TRBV7-2	TRBJ2-1	.	TRBD2	TGTGCCAGCAGCCCTTTTCAGGCGGGGGGCAGGGATGAGCAGTTCTTC	CASSPFQAGGRDEQFF
TRBV7-2	TRBJ2-1	.	TRBD1	TGTGCCACCCGAGCAGGGGGCAATGAGCAGTTCTTC	CATRAGGNEQFF
TRBV5-4	TRBJ1-6	.	.	TGTGCCAGCAGCTTTGGGGCGAATTCACCCCTCCACTTT	CASSFGANSPLHF
TRBV4-3	TRBJ1-2	.	TRBD1	TGCGCCAGCAGCCTAGGGACAGGGGAGGATTATGGCTACACCTTC	CASSLGTGEDYGYTF
TRBV2	TRBJ1-1	.	.	TGTGCCAGCAGCGCCACAGGCCTGAACACTGAAGCTTTCTTT	CASSATGLNTEAFF
TRBV9	TRBJ1-1	.	.	TGTGCCAGCAGCGTAGAGGTAGGCCCCAGGGCTGAAGCTTTCTTT	CASSVEVGPRAEAFF
TRBV7-9	TRBJ1-5	.	.	TGTGCCAGCAGCAGGGGAGGCAGCAATCAGCCCCAGCATTTT	CASSRGGSNQPQHF
TRBV2	TRBJ1-5	.	.	TGTGCCAGCAGTGAAAGGGGATTAGGCAATCAGCCCCAGCATTTT	CASSERGLGNQPQHF
TRBV5-4	TRBJ1-2	few	TRBD1	TGTGCCAGCAGCTTGGGTCGGACAGGGGATGGCTACACCTTC	CASSLGRTGDGYTF
TRBV5-1	TRBJ1-3	.	.	TGCGCCAGCAGCTGGTTAACGGGAGGAAACACCATATATTTT	CASSWLTGGNTIYF
TRBV2	TRBJ1-5	.	TRBD1	TGTGCCAGCAGGGGTCAGGGGGCCGGACAGCCCCAGCATTTT	CASRGQGAGQPQHF
TRBV5-8	TRBJ2-3	.	TRBD1	TGTGCCAGCAGCTCCGGGACAGGGGGCGTCACAGATACGCAGTATTTT	CASSSGTGGVTDTQYF
TRBV9	TRBJ1-4	.	.	TGTGCCAGCAGCGTAAGCAGGCGACCTAATGAAAAACTGTTTTTT	CASSVSRRPNEKLFF
TRBV13	TRBJ2-7	.	.	TGTGCCAGCACCTCGGTACTTTCCTACGAGCAGTACTTC	CASTSVLSYEQYF
TRBV9	TRBJ2-5	.	.	TGTGCCAGCAGCGGCCAGCGACAGGAGAAAGAGACCCAGTACTTC	CASSGQRQEKETQYF
TRBV18	TRBJ1-6	.	.	TGTGCCAGCTCACCAGAGACAGGTGGCAATTCACCCCTCCACTTT	CASSPETGGNSPLHF
TRBV20-1	TRBJ1-1	.	.	TGCAGTGGGAGGGTGAACACTGAAGCTTTCTTT	CSGRVNTEAFF
TRBV11-1	TRBJ2-5	.	TRBD2	TGTGCCAGCAGCGCCCGGAGCGGGGGAAGGGGGGAGACCCAGTACTTC	CASSARSGGRGETQYF
TRBV6-5	TRBJ1-4	once	.	TGTGCCAGCCCTCTAAGCAATGAAAAACTGTTTTTT	CASPLSNEKLFF
TRBV7-2	TRBJ1-3	.	TRBD1	TGTGCCAGCAGCCTACGACAGGGGCTATACTCTGGAAACACCATATATTTT	CASSLRQGLYSGNTIYF
TRBV5-6	TRBJ2-7	few	.	TGTGCCAGCAGCTCAGGAGGGGAGAGGGGTCCCTCCTACGAGCAGTACTTC	CASSSGGERGPSYEQYF
TRBV19	TRBJ1-5	.	TRBD1	TGTGCCAGCCACGACAGGGGCGGCAATCAGCCCCAGCATTTT	CASHDRGGNQPQHF
TRBV7-9	TRBJ1-1	.	.	TGTGCCAGCAAAAGGACTGCTAACACTGAAGCTTTCTTT	CASKRTANTEAFF
TRBV10-3	TRBJ1-5	once	.	TGTGCCATCAGTGAGCAGTCCAATCAGCCCCAGCATTTT	CAISEQSNQPQHF
TRBV7-5	TRBJ2-1	.	.	TGTGCCAGAAGCTGCAAGCGGGGAGAGAATGAGCAGTTCTTC	CARSCKRGENEQFF